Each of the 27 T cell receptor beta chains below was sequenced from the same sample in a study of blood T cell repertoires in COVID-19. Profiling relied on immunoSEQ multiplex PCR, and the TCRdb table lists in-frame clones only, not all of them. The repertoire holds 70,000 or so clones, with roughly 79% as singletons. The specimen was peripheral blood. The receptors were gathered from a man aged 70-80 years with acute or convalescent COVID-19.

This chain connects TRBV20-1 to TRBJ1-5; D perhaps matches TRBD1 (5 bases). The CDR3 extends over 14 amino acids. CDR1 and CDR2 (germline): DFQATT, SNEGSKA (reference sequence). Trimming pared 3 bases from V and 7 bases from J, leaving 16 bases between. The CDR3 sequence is CSASFTIQGQPQHF. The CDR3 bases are TGCAGTGCTAGTTTTACCATTCAGGGCCAGCCCCAGCATTTT.

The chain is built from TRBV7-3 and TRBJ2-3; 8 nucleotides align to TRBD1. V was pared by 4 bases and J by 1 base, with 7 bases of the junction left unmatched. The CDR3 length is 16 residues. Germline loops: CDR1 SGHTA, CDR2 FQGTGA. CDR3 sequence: CASSSPTGDRTDTQYF. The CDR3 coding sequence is TGTGCCAGCAGCTCCCCGACAGGGGACCGCACAGATACGCAGTATTTT.

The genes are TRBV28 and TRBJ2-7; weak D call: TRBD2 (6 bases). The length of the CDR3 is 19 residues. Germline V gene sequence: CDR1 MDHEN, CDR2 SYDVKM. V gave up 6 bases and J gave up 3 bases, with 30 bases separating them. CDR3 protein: CASRTQARDFFVGSYEQYF. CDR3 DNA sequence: TGTGCCAGCAGGACTCAAGCGCGGGACTTCTTCGTGGGGAGCTACGAGCAGTACTTC. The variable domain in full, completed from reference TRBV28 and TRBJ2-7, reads DVKVTQSSRYLVKRTGEKVFLECVQDMDHENMFWYRQDPGLGLRLIYFSYDVKMKEKGDIPEGYSVSREKKERFSLILESASTNQTSMYLCASRTQARDFFVGSYEQYFGPGTRLTVT.

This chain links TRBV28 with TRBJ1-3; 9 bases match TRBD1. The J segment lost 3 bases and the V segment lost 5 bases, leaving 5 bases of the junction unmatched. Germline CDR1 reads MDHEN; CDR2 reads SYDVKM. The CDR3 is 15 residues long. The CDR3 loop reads CASSTGGGYGNTIYF. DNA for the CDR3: TGTGCCAGCAGTACAGGGGGCGGATATGGAAACACCATATATTTT.

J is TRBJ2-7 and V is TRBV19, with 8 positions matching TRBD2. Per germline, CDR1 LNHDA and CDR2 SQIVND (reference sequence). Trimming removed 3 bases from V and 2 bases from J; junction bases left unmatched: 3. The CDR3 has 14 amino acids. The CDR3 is CASSISLAAYEQYF. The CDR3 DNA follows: TGTGCCAGTAGTATCTCACTAGCGGCCTACGAGCAGTACTTC.

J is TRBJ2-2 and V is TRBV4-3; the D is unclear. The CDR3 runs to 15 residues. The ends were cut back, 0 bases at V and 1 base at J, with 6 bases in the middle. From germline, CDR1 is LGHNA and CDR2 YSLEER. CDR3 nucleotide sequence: TGCGCCAGCAGCCAAGAGATGAGGAACACCGGGGAGCTGTTTTTT. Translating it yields CASSQEMRNTGELFF.

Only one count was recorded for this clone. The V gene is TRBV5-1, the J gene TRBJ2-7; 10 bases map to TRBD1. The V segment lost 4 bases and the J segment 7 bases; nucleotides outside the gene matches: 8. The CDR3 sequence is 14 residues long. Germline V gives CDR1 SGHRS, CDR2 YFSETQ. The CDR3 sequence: CASSIGTGEWEQYF. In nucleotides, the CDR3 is TGCGCCAGCAGCATCGGGACAGGGGAGTGGGAGCAGTACTTC.

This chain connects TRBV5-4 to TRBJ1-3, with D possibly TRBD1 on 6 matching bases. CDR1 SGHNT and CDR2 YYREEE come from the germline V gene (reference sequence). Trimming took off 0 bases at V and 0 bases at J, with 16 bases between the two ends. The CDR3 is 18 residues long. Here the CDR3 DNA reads TGTGCCAGCAGCTTGGCCAGGGGACGGATGAACTCTGGAAACACCATATATTTT. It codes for CASSLARGRMNSGNTIYF.

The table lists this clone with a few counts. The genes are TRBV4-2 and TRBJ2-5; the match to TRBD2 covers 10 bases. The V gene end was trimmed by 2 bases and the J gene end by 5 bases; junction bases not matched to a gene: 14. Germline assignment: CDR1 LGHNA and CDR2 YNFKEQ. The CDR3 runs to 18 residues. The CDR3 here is CASSQHPLASGSWETQYF. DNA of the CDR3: TGTGCCAGCAGCCAACACCCACTAGCTAGCGGGAGTTGGGAGACCCAGTACTTC.

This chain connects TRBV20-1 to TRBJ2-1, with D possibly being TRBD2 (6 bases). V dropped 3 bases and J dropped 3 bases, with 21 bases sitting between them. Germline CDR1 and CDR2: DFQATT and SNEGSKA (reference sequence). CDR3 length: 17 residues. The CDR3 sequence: CSASRGVEEGLYNEQFF. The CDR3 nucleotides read TGCAGTGCTAGTAGGGGAGTCGAGGAGGGCCTCTACAATGAGCAGTTCTTC.

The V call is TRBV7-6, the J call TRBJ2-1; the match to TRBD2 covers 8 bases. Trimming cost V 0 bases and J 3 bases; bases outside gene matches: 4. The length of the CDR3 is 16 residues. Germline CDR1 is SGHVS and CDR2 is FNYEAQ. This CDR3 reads CASSLAGLEIYNEQFF. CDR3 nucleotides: TGTGCCAGCAGCTTAGCGGGACTAGAGATCTACAATGAGCAGTTCTTC.

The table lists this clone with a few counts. The CDR3 region is CASSLGDRDGPQHF. The DNA of the CDR3 is TGCGCCAGCAGCTTGGGGGACAGGGATGGGCCCCAGCATTTT. This rearrangement joins TRBV5-1 to TRBJ1-5, with 9 positions matching TRBD1. The CDR3 extends over 14 amino acids. The junction had 4 bases not matched to a gene; V was cut back by 0 bases and J by 9 bases. CDR1 SGHRS and CDR2 YFSETQ come from the germline V gene.

In DNA form, the CDR3 reads TGTGCCATCAGTGAGGGGGGACAGGGGCTGGCTTCACCCCTCCACTTT. Its protein product is CAISEGGQGLASPLHF. This sequence joins TRBV10-3 and TRBJ1-6, with TRBD1 matching 10 bases. The CDR3 length is 16 residues. The germline gives CDR1 ENHRY, CDR2 SYGVKD. J lost 9 bases, V lost 2 bases, and 7 bases had no gene match.

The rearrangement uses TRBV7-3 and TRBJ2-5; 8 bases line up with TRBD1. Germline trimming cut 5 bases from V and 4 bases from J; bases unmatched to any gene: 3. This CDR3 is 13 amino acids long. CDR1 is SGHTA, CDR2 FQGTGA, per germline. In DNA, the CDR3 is TGTGCCAGCAGCGCGGACAGGGCAGAGACCCAGTACTTC. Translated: CASSADRAETQYF.

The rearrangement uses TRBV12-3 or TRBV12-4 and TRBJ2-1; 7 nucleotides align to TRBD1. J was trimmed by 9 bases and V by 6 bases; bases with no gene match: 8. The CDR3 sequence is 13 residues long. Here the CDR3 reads CASSLTGESEQFF. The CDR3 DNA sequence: TGTGCCAGCAGCCTTACAGGGGAGAGTGAGCAGTTCTTC.

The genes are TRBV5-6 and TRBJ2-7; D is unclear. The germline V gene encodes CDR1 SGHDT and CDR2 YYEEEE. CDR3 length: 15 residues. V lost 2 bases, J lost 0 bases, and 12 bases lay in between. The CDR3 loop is CASSFLKQFSYEQYF. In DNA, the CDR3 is TGTGCCAGCAGCTTTCTAAAACAGTTCTCCTACGAGCAGTACTTC.

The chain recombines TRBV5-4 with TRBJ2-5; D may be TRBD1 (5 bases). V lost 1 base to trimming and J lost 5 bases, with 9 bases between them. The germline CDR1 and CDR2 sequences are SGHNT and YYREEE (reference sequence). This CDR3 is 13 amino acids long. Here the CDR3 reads CASSLKAGETQYF. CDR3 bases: TGTGCCAGCAGCTTGAAGGCAGGGGAGACCCAGTACTTC.

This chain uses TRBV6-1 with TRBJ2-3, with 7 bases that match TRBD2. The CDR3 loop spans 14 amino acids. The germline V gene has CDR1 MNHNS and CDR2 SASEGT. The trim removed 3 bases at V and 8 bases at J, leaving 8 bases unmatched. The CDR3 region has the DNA TGTGCCAGCAGTGACCTAGGGGAGGGCGGTACGCAGTATTTT. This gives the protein CASSDLGEGGTQYF.

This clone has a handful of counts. The CDR3 here is CASSQDLTGENIQYF. DNA of the CDR3: TGTGCCAGCAGCCAAGATTTGACAGGGGAAAACATTCAGTACTTC. V gene TRBV3-1 (or the pseudogene TRBV3-2) combines with J gene TRBJ2-4, with 8 bases that match TRBD1. The CDR3 sequence is 15 residues long. The junction had 3 bases not matched to a gene; V was cut back by 0 bases and J by 5 bases. Per the germline V gene, CDR1 is LGHDT and CDR2 is YNNKEL (reference sequence).

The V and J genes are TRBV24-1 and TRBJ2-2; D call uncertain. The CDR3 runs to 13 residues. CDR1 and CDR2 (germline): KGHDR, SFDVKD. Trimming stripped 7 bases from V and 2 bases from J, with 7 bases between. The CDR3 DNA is TGTGCCACCAGGACTCAAAACACCGGGGAGCTGTTTTTT. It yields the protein CATRTQNTGELFF.

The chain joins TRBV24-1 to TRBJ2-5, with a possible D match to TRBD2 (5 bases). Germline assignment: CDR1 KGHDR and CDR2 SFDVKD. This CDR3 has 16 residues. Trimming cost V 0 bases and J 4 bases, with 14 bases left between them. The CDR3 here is CATSDLLVGEAETQYF. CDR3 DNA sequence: TGTGCCACCAGTGATTTGCTGGTGGGAGAGGCAGAGACCCAGTACTTC.

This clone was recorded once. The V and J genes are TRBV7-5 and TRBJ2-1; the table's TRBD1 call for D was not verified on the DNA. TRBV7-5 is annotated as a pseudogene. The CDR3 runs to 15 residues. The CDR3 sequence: CARSLAGQGRNEQFF. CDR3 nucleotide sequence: TGTGCCAGAAGCTTAGCGGGACAGGGGAGGAATGAGCAGTTCTTC.

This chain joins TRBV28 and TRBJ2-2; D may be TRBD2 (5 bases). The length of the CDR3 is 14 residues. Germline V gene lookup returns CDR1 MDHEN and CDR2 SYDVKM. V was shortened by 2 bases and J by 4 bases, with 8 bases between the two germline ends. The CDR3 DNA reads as TGTGCCAGCAGTTTAACGGGGTTCACCGGGGAGCTGTTTTTT. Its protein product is CASSLTGFTGELFF.

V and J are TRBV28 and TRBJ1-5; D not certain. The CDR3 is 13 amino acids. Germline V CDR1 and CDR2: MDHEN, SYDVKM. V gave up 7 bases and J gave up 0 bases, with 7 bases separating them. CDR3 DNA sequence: TGTGCCAGCAATCTATATAGCAATCAGCCCCAGCATTTT. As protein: CASNLYSNQPQHF.

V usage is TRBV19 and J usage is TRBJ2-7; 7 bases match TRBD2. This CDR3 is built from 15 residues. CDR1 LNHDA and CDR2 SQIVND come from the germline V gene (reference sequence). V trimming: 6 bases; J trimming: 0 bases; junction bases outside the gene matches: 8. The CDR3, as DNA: TGTGCCAGTAGCCGACTAGCCCAGAGCTCCTACGAGCAGTACTTC. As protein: CASSRLAQSSYEQYF.

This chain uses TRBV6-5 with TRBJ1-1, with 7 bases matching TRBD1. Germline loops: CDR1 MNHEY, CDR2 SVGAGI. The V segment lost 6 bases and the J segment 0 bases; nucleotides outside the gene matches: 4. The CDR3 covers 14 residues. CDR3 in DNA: TGTGCCAGCAGCCTACAGGGGATGAACACTGAAGCTTTCTTT. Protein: CASSLQGMNTEAFF.

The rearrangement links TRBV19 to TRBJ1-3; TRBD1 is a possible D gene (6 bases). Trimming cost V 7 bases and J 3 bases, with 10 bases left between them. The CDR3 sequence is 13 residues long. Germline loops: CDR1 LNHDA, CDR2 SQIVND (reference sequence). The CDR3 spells CASNPTGGNTIYF. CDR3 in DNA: TGTGCCAGTAACCCGACAGGTGGAAACACCATATATTTT.